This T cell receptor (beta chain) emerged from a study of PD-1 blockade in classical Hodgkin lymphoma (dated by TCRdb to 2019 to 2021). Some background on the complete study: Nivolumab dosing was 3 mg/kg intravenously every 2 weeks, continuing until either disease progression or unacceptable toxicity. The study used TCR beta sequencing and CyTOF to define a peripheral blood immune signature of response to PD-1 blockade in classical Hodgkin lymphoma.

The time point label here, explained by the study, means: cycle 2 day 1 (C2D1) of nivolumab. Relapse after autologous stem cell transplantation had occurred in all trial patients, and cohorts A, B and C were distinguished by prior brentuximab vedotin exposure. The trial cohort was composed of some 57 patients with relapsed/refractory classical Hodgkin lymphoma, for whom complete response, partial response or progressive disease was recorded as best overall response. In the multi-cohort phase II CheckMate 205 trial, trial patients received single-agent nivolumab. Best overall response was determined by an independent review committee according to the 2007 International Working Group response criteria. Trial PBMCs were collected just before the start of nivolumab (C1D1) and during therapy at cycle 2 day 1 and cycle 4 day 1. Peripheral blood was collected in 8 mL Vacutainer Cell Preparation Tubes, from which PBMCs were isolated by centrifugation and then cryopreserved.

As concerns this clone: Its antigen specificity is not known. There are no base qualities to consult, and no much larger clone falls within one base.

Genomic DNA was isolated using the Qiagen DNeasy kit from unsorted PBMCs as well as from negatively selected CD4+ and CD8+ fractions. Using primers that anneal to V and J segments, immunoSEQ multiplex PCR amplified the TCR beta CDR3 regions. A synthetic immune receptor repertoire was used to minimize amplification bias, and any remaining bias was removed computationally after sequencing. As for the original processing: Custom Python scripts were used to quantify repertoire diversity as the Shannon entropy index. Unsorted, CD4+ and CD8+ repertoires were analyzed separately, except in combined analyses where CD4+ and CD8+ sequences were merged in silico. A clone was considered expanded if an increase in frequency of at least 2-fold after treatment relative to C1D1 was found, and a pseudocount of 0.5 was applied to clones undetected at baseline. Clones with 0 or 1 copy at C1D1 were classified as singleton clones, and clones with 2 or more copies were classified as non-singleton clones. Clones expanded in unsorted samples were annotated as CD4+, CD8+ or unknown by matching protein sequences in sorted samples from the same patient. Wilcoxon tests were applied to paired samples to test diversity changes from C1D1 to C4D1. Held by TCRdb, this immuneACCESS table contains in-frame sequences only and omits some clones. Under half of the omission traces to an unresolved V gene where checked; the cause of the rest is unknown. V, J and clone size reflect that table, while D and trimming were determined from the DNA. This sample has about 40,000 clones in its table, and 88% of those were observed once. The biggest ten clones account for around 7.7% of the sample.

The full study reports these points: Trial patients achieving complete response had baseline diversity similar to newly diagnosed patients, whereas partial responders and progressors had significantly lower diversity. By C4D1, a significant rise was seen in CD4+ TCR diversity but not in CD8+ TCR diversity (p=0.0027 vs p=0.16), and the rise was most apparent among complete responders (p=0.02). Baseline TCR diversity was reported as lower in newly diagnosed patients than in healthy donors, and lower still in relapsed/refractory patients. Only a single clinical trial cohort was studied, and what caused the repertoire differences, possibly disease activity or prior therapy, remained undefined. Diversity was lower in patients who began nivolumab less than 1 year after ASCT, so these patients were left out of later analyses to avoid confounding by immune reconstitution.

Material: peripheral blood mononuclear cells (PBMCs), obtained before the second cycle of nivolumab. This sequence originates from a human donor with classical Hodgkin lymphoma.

The DNA sequence follows: TGTGCCAGCAGCGCTGAGACTGGACAAGAGACCCAGTACTTC. This codes for CASSAETGQETQYF. Recombination joined TRBV7-9 with TRBJ2-5, with an unclear D gene assignment. Reading from cysteine to phenylalanine, the CDR3 counts 14 amino acids. Kept here is only the CDR3 DNA, which spans 42 bases and is read in frame from base 1. CDR1 and CDR2 were assigned from the germline V gene (reference sequence) as SEHNR and FQNEAQ. V drops 5 bases and J drops 2 bases, leaving 12 bases in between.